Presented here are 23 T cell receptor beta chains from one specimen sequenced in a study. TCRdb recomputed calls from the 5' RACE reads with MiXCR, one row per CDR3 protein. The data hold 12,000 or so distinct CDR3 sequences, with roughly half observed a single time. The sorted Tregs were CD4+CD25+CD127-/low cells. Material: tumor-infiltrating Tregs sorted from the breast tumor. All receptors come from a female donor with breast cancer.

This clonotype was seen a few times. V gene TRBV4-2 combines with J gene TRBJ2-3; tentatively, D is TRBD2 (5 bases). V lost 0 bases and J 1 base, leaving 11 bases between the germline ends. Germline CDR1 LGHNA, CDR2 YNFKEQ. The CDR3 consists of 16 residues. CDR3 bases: TGTGCCAGCAGCCAAGAGTACCACGGGGGCACAGATACGCAGTATTTT. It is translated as CASSQEYHGGTDTQYF.

The CDR3 DNA reads as TGCAGTGCTACACAGGGGGCGCGTCACGAGCAGTACGTC. Encoded protein: CSATQGARHEQYV. The chain recombines TRBV20-1 with TRBJ2-7, with TRBD1 matching 9 bases. CDR1 is DFQATT and CDR2 is SNEGSKA in the germline V gene (reference sequence). The CDR3 contains 13 residues. Trimming removed 4 bases from V and 5 bases from J; junction bases left unmatched: 6.

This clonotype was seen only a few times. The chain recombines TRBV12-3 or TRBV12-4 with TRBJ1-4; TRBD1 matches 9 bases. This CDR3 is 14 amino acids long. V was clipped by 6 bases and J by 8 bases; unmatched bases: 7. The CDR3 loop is CASRPTGGTEKLFF. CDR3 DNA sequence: TGTGCCAGCAGGCCGACAGGGGGAACAGAAAAACTGTTTTTT.

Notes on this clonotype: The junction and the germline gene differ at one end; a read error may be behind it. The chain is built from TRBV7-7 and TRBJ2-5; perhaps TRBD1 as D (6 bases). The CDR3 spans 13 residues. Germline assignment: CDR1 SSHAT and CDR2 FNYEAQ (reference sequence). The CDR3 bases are TGTGCTAGCAGCTCTTACAGGGAATGGACCCAGTACTTC. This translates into CASSSYREWTQYF.

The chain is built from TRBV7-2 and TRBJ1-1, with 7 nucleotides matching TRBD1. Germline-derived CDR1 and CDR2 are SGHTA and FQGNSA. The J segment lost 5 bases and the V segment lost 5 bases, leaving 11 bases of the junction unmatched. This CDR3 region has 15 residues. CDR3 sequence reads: CASSPQNRGRTEAFF. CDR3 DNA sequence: TGTGCCAGCAGCCCCCAAAACAGGGGTAGAACTGAAGCTTTCTTT.

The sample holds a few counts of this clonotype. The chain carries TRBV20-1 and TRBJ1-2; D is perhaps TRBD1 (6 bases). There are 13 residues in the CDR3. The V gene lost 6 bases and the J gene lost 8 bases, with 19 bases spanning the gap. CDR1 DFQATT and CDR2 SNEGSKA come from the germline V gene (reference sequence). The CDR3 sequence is CSASEQGRKGYTF. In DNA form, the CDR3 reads TGCAGTGCGTCCGAACAGGGTCGGAAGGGCTACACCTTC.

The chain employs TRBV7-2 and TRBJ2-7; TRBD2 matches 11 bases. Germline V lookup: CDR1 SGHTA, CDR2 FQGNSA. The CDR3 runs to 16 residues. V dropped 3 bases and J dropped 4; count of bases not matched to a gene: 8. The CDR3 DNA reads TGTGCCAGCAGCTTCCAGATAGCGGGAGGGTTGTACGAGCAGTACTTC. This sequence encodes CASSFQIAGGLYEQYF.

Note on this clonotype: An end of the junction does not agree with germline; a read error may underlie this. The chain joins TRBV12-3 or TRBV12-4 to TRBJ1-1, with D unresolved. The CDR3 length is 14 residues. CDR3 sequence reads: CPSSLPAGNTEAFF. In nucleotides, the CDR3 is TGTCCCAGCAGTTTACCGGCGGGGAACACTGAAGCTTTCTTT.

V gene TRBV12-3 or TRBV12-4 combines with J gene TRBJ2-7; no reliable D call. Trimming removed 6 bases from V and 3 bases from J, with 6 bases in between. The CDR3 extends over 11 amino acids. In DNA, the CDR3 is TGTGCCAGCAGATCTTACTACGAGCAGTACTTC. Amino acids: CASRSYYEQYF.

This chain's CDR3 is CASSRTGGQPQHF. The CDR3 DNA sequence: TGTGCCAGCAGCAGGACAGGCGGGCAGCCCCAGCATTTT. V and J are TRBV12-3 or TRBV12-4 and TRBJ1-5; 7 bases are shared with TRBD1. With V trimmed by 6 bases and J by 7 bases, 6 bases remained unmatched. This CDR3 spans 13 amino acids.

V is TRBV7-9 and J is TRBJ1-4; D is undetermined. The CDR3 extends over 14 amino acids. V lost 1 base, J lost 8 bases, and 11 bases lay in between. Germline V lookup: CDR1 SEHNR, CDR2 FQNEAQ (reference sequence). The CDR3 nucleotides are TGTGCCAGCAGCTTAGGCCTAACTGGGGAAAAACTGTTTTTT. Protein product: CASSLGLTGEKLFF. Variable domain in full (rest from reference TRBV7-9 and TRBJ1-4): DTGVSQNPRHKITKRGQNVTFRCDPISEHNRLYWYRQTLGQGPEFLTYFQNEAQLEKSRLLSDRFSAERPKGSFSTLEIQRTEQGDSAMYLCASSLGLTGEKLFFGSGTQLSVL.

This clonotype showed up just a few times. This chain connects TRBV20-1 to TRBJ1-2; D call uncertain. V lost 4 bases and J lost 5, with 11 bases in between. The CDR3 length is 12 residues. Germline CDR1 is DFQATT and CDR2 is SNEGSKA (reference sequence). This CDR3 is CSAKGQWYGYTF. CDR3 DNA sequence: TGCAGTGCTAAGGGCCAGTGGTATGGCTACACCTTC.

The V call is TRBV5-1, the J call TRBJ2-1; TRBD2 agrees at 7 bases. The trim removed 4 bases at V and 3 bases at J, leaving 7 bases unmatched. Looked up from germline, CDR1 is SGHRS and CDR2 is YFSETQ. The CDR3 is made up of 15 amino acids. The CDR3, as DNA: TGCGCCAGCAGCGTTAGCGGGTCCGACTACAATGAGCAGTTCTTC. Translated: CASSVSGSDYNEQFF.

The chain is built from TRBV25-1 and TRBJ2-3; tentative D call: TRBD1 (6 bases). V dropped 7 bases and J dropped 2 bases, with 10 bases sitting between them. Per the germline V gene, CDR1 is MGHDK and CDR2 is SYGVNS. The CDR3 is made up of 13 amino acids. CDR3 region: CASKGGHTDTQYF. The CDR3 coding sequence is TGTGCCAGCAAAGGGGGACACACAGATACGCAGTATTTT.

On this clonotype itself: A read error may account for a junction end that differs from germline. CDR3 protein: CAGSYAAQETQYF. Here the CDR3 DNA reads TGTGCCGGCAGTTACGCAGCCCAAGAGACCCAGTACTTC. The gene calls are TRBV6-5 and TRBJ2-5; D unresolved. The CDR3 is 13 residues long. Germline V lookup: CDR1 MNHEY, CDR2 SVGAGI.

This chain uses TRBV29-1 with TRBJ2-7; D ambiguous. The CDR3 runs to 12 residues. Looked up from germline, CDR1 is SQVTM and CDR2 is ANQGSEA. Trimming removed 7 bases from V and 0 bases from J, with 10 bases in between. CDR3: CSGGYSSYEQYF. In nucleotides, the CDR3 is TGCAGCGGGGGTTACAGCTCCTACGAGCAGTACTTC.

CDR3 loop: CASRSGVGNQPQHF. CDR3 DNA sequence: TGTGCCAGCAGGTCAGGGGTGGGCAATCAGCCCCAGCATTTT. The J gene is TRBJ1-5, the V gene TRBV12-3 or TRBV12-4, with a tentative D call TRBD1 (6 bases). This CDR3 contains 14 residues. Trimming left V 6 bases short and J 2 bases short, with 11 bases between.

This chain's CDR3 is CSAYRTASGETQYF. In DNA form, the CDR3 reads TGCAGTGCTTATCGGACAGCGTCGGGGGAGACCCAGTACTTC. The gene calls are TRBV20-1 and TRBJ2-5; D perhaps matches TRBD1 (6 bases). V lost 5 bases to trimming and J lost 5 bases, with 18 bases between them. The CDR3 sequence is 14 residues long. Germline loops: CDR1 DFQATT, CDR2 SNEGSKA (reference sequence).

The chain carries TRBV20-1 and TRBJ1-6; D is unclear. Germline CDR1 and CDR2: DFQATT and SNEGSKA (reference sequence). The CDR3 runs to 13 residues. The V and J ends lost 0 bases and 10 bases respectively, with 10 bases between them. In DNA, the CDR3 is TGCAGTGCTAGAGAGGCGGGAGGATCACCCCTCCACTTT. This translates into CSAREAGGSPLHF.

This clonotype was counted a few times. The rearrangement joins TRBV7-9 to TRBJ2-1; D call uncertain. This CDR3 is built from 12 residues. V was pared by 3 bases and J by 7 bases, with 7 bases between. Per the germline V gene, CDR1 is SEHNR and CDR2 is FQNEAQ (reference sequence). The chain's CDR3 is CASSFFVNEQFF. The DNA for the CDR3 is TGTGCCAGCAGCTTCTTCGTAAATGAGCAGTTCTTC.

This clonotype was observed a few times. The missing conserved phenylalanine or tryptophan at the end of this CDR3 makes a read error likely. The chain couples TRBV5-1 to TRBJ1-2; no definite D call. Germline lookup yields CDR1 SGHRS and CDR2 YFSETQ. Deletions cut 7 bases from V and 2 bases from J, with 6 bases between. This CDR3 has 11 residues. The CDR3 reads CASGVNYGYTY. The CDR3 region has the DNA TGCGCCAGCGGAGTGAACTATGGCTACACCTAC.

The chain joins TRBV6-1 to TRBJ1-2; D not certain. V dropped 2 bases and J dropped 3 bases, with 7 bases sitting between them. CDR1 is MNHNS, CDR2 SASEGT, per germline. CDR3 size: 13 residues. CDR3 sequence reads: CASSERAHYGYTF. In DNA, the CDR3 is TGTGCCAGCAGTGAACGGGCTCACTATGGCTACACCTTC.

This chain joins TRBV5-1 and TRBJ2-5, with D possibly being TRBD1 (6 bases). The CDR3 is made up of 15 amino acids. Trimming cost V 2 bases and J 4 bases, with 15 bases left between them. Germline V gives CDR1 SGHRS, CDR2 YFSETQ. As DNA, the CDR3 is TGCGCCAGCAGCTTACAGGGAGCCCTGGGAGAGACCCAGTACTTC. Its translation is CASSLQGALGETQYF.